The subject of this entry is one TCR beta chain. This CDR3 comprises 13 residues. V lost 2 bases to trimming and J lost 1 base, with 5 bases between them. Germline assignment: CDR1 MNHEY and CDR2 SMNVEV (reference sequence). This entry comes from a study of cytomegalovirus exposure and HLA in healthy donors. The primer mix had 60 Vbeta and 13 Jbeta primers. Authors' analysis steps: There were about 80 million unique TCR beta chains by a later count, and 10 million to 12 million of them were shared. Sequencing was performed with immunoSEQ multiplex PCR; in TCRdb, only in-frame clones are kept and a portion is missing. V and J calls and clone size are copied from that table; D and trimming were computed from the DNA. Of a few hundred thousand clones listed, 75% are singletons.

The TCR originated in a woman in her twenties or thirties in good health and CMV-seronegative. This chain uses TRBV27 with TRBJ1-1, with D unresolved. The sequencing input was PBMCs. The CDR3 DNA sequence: TGTGCCAGCAGTTTACAACAGAACACTGAAGCTTTCTTT. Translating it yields CASSLQQNTEAFF.